Listed below are T cell receptor beta chains from one sample, sequenced in a study of T-cell memory formation after mild COVID-19. Each CDR3 protein is one row after TCRdb ran MiXCR on the 5' RACE reads. The sample lists just under 350,000 distinct CDR3 sequences, 13% occurring once. Sequencing input: PBMCs or a T cell subset sorted from them (not recorded which). Receptor source: a man between 18 and 29 years old who had mild COVID-19 (a few samples of this study predate the infection). Cell type and time point are not known. Both conserved end residues are part of each CDR3. The order of the fields is clone size, D gene, J gene, V gene, CDR3 DNA, CDR3 protein. D genes are given only for firm matches. A clone size is listed for some rows: how often the clone was seen (once, few, many), or a class if it is expanded.

size: few; D: .; J: TRBJ2-6; V: TRBV9; DNA: TGTGCCAGCACCCAAGGGGATCATGGGGCCAACGTCCTGACTTTC; CDR3: CASTQGDHGANVLTF
size: .; D: .; J: TRBJ2-1; V: TRBV6-5; DNA: TGTGCCAGCAGTTCGGAGCCCACTGAGCAGTTCTTC; CDR3: CASSSEPTEQFF
size: few; D: TRBD2; J: TRBJ2-3; V: TRBV29-1; DNA: TGCAGCGTTGACCCTAGCGGGGTAACAGATACGCAGTATTTT; CDR3: CSVDPSGVTDTQYF
size: few; D: .; J: TRBJ1-5; V: TRBV27; DNA: TGTGCCAGCAGTTTATGGGGGTATCAGCCCCAGCATTTT; CDR3: CASSLWGYQPQHF
size: few; D: TRBD1; J: TRBJ1-3; V: TRBV4-3; DNA: TGCGCCAGCAGCCAAGATCCAGCCGCAGGGGGGGATGGAAACACCATATATTTT; CDR3: CASSQDPAAGGDGNTIYF
size: .; D: .; J: TRBJ1-5; V: TRBV20-1; DNA: TGCAGTGCCCCCTTTGGGGGAACCCCAGGGCAGCCCCAGCATTTT; CDR3: CSAPFGGTPGQPQHF
size: many; D: .; J: TRBJ1-1; V: TRBV29-1; DNA: TGCAGCGTTGAACTAATACTTCACACTGAAGCTTTCTTT; CDR3: CSVELILHTEAFF
size: few; D: .; J: TRBJ2-1; V: TRBV7-9; DNA: TGTGCCAGCCACGTTGGGGGTACCCACAATGAGCAGTTCTTC; CDR3: CASHVGGTHNEQFF
size: few; D: TRBD1; J: TRBJ1-2; V: TRBV11-2; DNA: TGTGCCAGCAGCTTAGCTGGGACAGGGTCTAACTATGGCTACACCTTC; CDR3: CASSLAGTGSNYGYTF
size: many; D: .; J: TRBJ1-3; V: TRBV4-1; DNA: TGCGCCAGCAGCAACCCATCGATTTCTGGAAACACCATATATTTT; CDR3: CASSNPSISGNTIYF
size: many; D: .; J: TRBJ1-2; V: TRBV4-3; DNA: TGCGCCAGCAGCCAAAACGCAGGGAATTACTATGGCTACACCTTC; CDR3: CASSQNAGNYYGYTF
size: .; D: .; J: TRBJ2-7; V: TRBV6-5; DNA: TGTGCCAGCAACCCTTCGATTGGGATCTACGAGCAGTACTTC; CDR3: CASNPSIGIYEQYF
size: .; D: .; J: TRBJ2-7; V: TRBV5-1; DNA: TGCGCCAGCAGACAGGGAGAATCCTACGAGCAGTACTTC; CDR3: CASRQGESYEQYF
size: few; D: .; J: TRBJ1-1; V: TRBV12-3/TRBV12-4; DNA: TGTGCCAGCAGTATAGGGATAGCCACTGAAGCTTTCTTT; CDR3: CASSIGIATEAFF
size: once; D: TRBD2; J: TRBJ2-7; V: TRBV7-2; DNA: TGTGCCAGCAGCTTGGTAGCGGGGGATACCTACGAGCAGTACTTC; CDR3: CASSLVAGDTYEQYF
size: .; D: TRBD1; J: TRBJ2-7; V: TRBV4-1; DNA: TGCGCCAGCTCTAGAGGGGGCAAGACCTACGAGCAGTACTTC; CDR3: CASSRGGKTYEQYF
size: few; D: TRBD1; J: TRBJ2-7; V: TRBV5-1; DNA: TGCGCCAGCAGCTTGGGGGACAGGGGGACCTACGAGCAGTACTTC; CDR3: CASSLGDRGTYEQYF
size: many; D: TRBD2; J: TRBJ2-3; V: TRBV7-2; DNA: TGTGCCAGCAGTCGGACTGCGGGGGTAGGAGATACGCAGTATTTT; CDR3: CASSRTAGVGDTQYF
size: few; D: TRBD1; J: TRBJ2-5; V: TRBV5-1; DNA: TGCGCCAGCGGGACGCAGGGGGCAGGAGAGACCCAGTACTTC; CDR3: CASGTQGAGETQYF
size: many; D: TRBD1; J: TRBJ1-5; V: TRBV29-1; DNA: TGCAGCGTGGGGACAGTGGAGGGCGGTCAGCCCCAGCATTTT; CDR3: CSVGTVEGGQPQHF
size: .; D: .; J: TRBJ1-1; V: TRBV3-1; DNA: TGTGCCAGCAGCCAAGGCTCCTCGGCAGACACTGAAGCTTTCTTT; CDR3: CASSQGSSADTEAFF
size: .; D: .; J: TRBJ1-1; V: TRBV3-1; DNA: TGTGCCAGCAGCTTCGGGACTTACACTGAAGCTTTCTTT; CDR3: CASSFGTYTEAFF
size: few; D: TRBD2; J: TRBJ2-3; V: TRBV11-3; DNA: TGTGCCAGCAGCTTGACCGGACTAGATTACACAGATACGCAGTATTTT; CDR3: CASSLTGLDYTDTQYF
size: .; D: .; J: TRBJ2-6; V: TRBV3-1; DNA: TGTGCCAGCAGCCCCTTCGTGGGCTCTGGGGCCAACGTCCTGACTTTC; CDR3: CASSPFVGSGANVLTF
size: .; D: .; J: TRBJ2-2; V: TRBV11-2; DNA: TGTGCCAGCAGCCTGGGGGGGCGCACCGGGGAGCTGTTTTTT; CDR3: CASSLGGRTGELFF
size: many; D: .; J: TRBJ2-4; V: TRBV7-2; DNA: TGTGCCAGCAGCTCACGTGTAGCCAAAAACATTCAGTACTTC; CDR3: CASSSRVAKNIQYF
size: .; D: .; J: TRBJ1-2; V: TRBV5-1; DNA: TGCGCCAGCAACAGACCCGGGACACGGATTGGCTACACCTTC; CDR3: CASNRPGTRIGYTF
size: few; D: TRBD2; J: TRBJ2-7; V: TRBV20-1; DNA: TGCAGTGCTAGAGATCCGGGGGGTGGCGAGCAGTACTTC; CDR3: CSARDPGGGEQYF
size: .; D: .; J: TRBJ2-2; V: TRBV6-1; DNA: TGTGCCCCCCAAGACTTGAACACCGGGGAGCTGTTTTTT; CDR3: CAPQDLNTGELFF
size: .; D: TRBD2; J: TRBJ2-3; V: TRBV24-1; DNA: TGTGCCACAAATAGCGGGGACTCAGATACGCAGTATTTT; CDR3: CATNSGDSDTQYF
size: .; D: .; J: TRBJ1-4; V: TRBV5-1; DNA: TGCGCCAGCAGCTTGGTTTCAGGGGCAGGGGAAAAACTGTTTTTT; CDR3: CASSLVSGAGEKLFF
size: many; D: .; J: TRBJ2-2; V: TRBV29-1; DNA: TGCAGCGTGGCGGGGGCGCACACCGGGGAGCTGTTTTTT; CDR3: CSVAGAHTGELFF
size: many; D: TRBD2; J: TRBJ2-1; V: TRBV5-1; DNA: TGCGCCAGCACGCTAGCGGGGGGCTCCTACAATGAGCAGTTCTTC; CDR3: CASTLAGGSYNEQFF
size: few; D: .; J: TRBJ1-5; V: TRBV19; DNA: TGTGCCAGTACCGCCGGAACTAGCAATCAGCCCCAGCATTTT; CDR3: CASTAGTSNQPQHF
size: few; D: .; J: TRBJ2-2; V: TRBV5-1; DNA: TGCGCCAGCAGTCTGACCGGCAGTTACACCGGGGAGCTGTTTTTT; CDR3: CASSLTGSYTGELFF
size: once; D: .; J: TRBJ1-5; V: TRBV7-2; DNA: TGTGCCAGCAGCCAGAGGCAGGGAGAGGCTCAGCCCCAGCATTTT; CDR3: CASSQRQGEAQPQHF
size: few; D: .; J: TRBJ1-2; V: TRBV7-9; DNA: TGTGCCAGCAGCCCGGCGACAGGAAACATATGGGGCTACACCTTC; CDR3: CASSPATGNIWGYTF
size: .; D: .; J: TRBJ2-7; V: TRBV13; DNA: TGTGCCAGCAGCTTGGGCGGACCGACCGGGGAGCAGTACTTC; CDR3: CASSLGGPTGEQYF
size: few; D: .; J: TRBJ1-5; V: TRBV19; DNA: TGTGCCACCGATCGGGGGGCCGATCAGCCCCAGCATTTT; CDR3: CATDRGADQPQHF
size: .; D: .; J: TRBJ2-7; V: TRBV15; DNA: TGTGCCACCAGCAGAGGTTTTACCTACGAGCAGTACTTC; CDR3: CATSRGFTYEQYF
size: many; D: .; J: TRBJ2-5; V: TRBV5-1; DNA: TGCGCCAGCAGCCAGGGCGGACAGTACCAAGAGACCCAGTACTTC; CDR3: CASSQGGQYQETQYF
size: few; D: .; J: TRBJ2-6; V: TRBV10-3; DNA: TGTGCCGTCAGGGATGGGGCCAACGTCCTGACTTTC; CDR3: CAVRDGANVLTF
size: .; D: TRBD1; J: TRBJ2-2; V: TRBV24-1; DNA: TGTGCCACCGGAGACAGGGTCGCCGGGGAGCTGTTTTTT; CDR3: CATGDRVAGELFF
size: .; D: .; J: TRBJ2-1; V: TRBV20-1; DNA: TGCAGTGCTAGAGATTCCAGCCCAAGCTCCTACAATGAGCAGTTCTTC; CDR3: CSARDSSPSSYNEQFF